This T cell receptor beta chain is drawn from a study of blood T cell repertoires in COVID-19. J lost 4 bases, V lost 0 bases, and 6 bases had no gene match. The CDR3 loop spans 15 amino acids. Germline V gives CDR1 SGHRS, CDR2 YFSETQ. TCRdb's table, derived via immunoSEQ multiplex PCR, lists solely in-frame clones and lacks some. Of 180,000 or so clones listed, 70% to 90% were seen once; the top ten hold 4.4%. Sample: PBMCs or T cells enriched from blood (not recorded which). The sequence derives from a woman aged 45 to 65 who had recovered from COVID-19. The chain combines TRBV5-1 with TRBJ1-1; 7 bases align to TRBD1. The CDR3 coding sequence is TGCGCCAGCAGCTTGGTAAAGGGGGCGAGCACTGAAGCTTTCTTT. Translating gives CASSLVKGASTEAFF.